These T cell receptor beta chains were read from a single sample in a study of shared clonotypes between healthy human individuals. Only in-frame clones appear in the TCRdb table, and some are missing; sequencing was by immunoSEQ multiplex PCR. The sample yields about 700,000 clones, about 90% seen once. Sequencing was done on a sample of naive CD8+ T cells sorted from blood. The receptor set was obtained from a man in his thirties or forties in good health. The CDR3 runs from the conserved cysteine through the conserved F or W. The D gene is left open where the match is weak. Rows may omit the clone size; those that give it use once, few, many or a size class.

v_call: TRBV6-1
cdr3_length: 11
clone_size: few
d_call: -
j_call: TRBJ2-7
cdr3_aa: CASSVHYEQYF
cdr3_nt: TGTGCCAGCAGTGTCCACTACGAGCAGTACTTC

v_call: TRBV4-1
cdr3_length: 15
clone_size: -
d_call: TRBD2
j_call: TRBJ2-1
cdr3_aa: CASSESGSGVNEQFF
cdr3_nt: TGCGCCAGCAGCGAAAGCGGGAGTGGTGTCAATGAGCAGTTCTTC

v_call: TRBV28
cdr3_length: 15
clone_size: -
d_call: -
j_call: TRBJ1-2
cdr3_aa: CASSLGEGESYGYTF
cdr3_nt: TGTGCCAGCAGTTTAGGGGAGGGGGAGTCCTATGGCTACACCTTC

v_call: TRBV9
cdr3_length: 13
clone_size: few
d_call: -
j_call: TRBJ1-2
cdr3_aa: CASRNQLNYGYTF
cdr3_nt: TGTGCCAGCAGGAACCAACTTAACTATGGCTACACCTTC

v_call: TRBV13
cdr3_length: 16
clone_size: once
d_call: TRBD2
j_call: TRBJ2-5
cdr3_aa: CASSLGFAGGRETQYF
cdr3_nt: TGTGCCAGCAGCTTAGGCTTTGCGGGAGGCCGCGAGACCCAGTACTTC

v_call: TRBV9
cdr3_length: 15
clone_size: -
d_call: -
j_call: TRBJ1-1
cdr3_aa: CASSETQWPNTEAFF
cdr3_nt: TGTGCCAGCAGCGAGACCCAGTGGCCGAACACTGAAGCTTTCTTT

v_call: TRBV11-2
cdr3_length: 14
clone_size: -
d_call: -
j_call: TRBJ2-7
cdr3_aa: CASSPPEGVHEQYF
cdr3_nt: TGTGCCAGCAGCCCACCAGAGGGTGTCCACGAGCAGTACTTC

v_call: TRBV5-4
cdr3_length: 14
clone_size: -
d_call: -
j_call: TRBJ1-2
cdr3_aa: CASSLGQRGFGYTF
cdr3_nt: TGTGCCAGCAGCCTGGGCCAGAGGGGTTTTGGCTACACCTTC

v_call: TRBV19
cdr3_length: 19
clone_size: -
d_call: -
j_call: TRBJ2-2
cdr3_aa: CASRSPILPGRENAGELFF
cdr3_nt: TGTGCCAGTAGAAGTCCGATCCTCCCGGGGCGGGAAAACGCCGGGGAGCTGTTTTTT

v_call: TRBV27
cdr3_length: 13
clone_size: -
d_call: TRBD2
j_call: TRBJ2-1
cdr3_aa: CASSLSRGGQQFF
cdr3_nt: TGTGCCAGCAGTTTATCGCGGGGGGGACAGCAGTTCTTC

v_call: TRBV7-8
cdr3_length: 15
clone_size: -
d_call: TRBD1
j_call: TRBJ2-5
cdr3_aa: CASSTSGTVQETQYF
cdr3_nt: TGTGCCAGCAGCACCTCCGGGACAGTTCAAGAGACCCAGTACTTC

v_call: TRBV5-1
cdr3_length: 13
clone_size: -
d_call: -
j_call: TRBJ1-2
cdr3_aa: CASREEGLYGYTF
cdr3_nt: TGCGCCAGCAGGGAGGAGGGTCTCTATGGCTACACCTTC

v_call: TRBV6-1
cdr3_length: 13
clone_size: -
d_call: TRBD1
j_call: TRBJ2-5
cdr3_aa: CASREQGEETQYF
cdr3_nt: TGTGCCAGCAGGGAACAGGGGGAAGAGACCCAGTACTTC

v_call: TRBV4-1
cdr3_length: 15
clone_size: few
d_call: -
j_call: TRBJ2-7
cdr3_aa: CASSQGTHSSYEQYF
cdr3_nt: TGCGCCAGCAGCCAAGGGACGCATAGCTCCTACGAGCAGTACTTC

v_call: TRBV5-6
cdr3_length: 13
clone_size: -
d_call: TRBD1
j_call: TRBJ2-7
cdr3_aa: CASSSGQNYEQYF
cdr3_nt: TGTGCCAGCAGCTCGGGACAGAACTACGAGCAGTACTTC

v_call: TRBV4-1
cdr3_length: 14
clone_size: -
d_call: -
j_call: TRBJ1-4
cdr3_aa: CASSQVGPREKLFF
cdr3_nt: TGCGCCAGCAGCCAAGTAGGGCCGCGTGAAAAACTGTTTTTT

v_call: TRBV7-9
cdr3_length: 16
clone_size: once
d_call: -
j_call: TRBJ2-7
cdr3_aa: CASSHPGRAAFLEQYF
cdr3_nt: TGTGCCAGCAGCCATCCGGGGAGAGCAGCTTTTCTCGAGCAGTACTTC

v_call: TRBV5-1
cdr3_length: 13
clone_size: -
d_call: -
j_call: TRBJ2-1
cdr3_aa: CASSLVGYNEQFF
cdr3_nt: TGCGCCAGCAGCTTGGTCGGATACAATGAGCAGTTCTTC

v_call: TRBV7-9
cdr3_length: 17
clone_size: -
d_call: -
j_call: TRBJ2-1
cdr3_aa: CASSLAIQGSSYNEQFF
cdr3_nt: TGTGCCAGCAGCTTAGCGATACAGGGTTCGTCCTACAATGAGCAGTTCTTC

v_call: TRBV19
cdr3_length: 14
clone_size: -
d_call: TRBD1
j_call: TRBJ2-7
cdr3_aa: CASMDRGRSYEQYF
cdr3_nt: TGTGCCAGTATGGACAGGGGACGCTCCTACGAGCAGTACTTC

v_call: TRBV27
cdr3_length: 15
clone_size: -
d_call: -
j_call: TRBJ2-1
cdr3_aa: CASSPSTGRANEQFF
cdr3_nt: TGTGCCAGCAGTCCCTCGACGGGAAGGGCCAATGAGCAGTTCTTC

v_call: TRBV27
cdr3_length: 14
clone_size: -
d_call: -
j_call: TRBJ2-1
cdr3_aa: CASSDSGPYNEQFF
cdr3_nt: TGTGCCAGCAGCGATAGCGGTCCCTACAATGAGCAGTTCTTC

v_call: TRBV11-2
cdr3_length: 13
clone_size: -
d_call: -
j_call: TRBJ2-5
cdr3_aa: CASSLVAGETQYF
cdr3_nt: TGTGCCAGCAGCTTAGTGGCCGGAGAGACCCAGTACTTC

v_call: TRBV5-1
cdr3_length: 14
clone_size: -
d_call: TRBD2
j_call: TRBJ2-3
cdr3_aa: CASASGTGTDTQYF
cdr3_nt: TGCGCCAGCGCTAGCGGGACCGGCACAGATACGCAGTATTTT

v_call: TRBV5-1
cdr3_length: 15
clone_size: once
d_call: -
j_call: TRBJ2-2
cdr3_aa: CASSWRHANTGELFF
cdr3_nt: TGCGCCAGCAGCTGGAGACACGCGAACACCGGGGAGCTGTTTTTT

v_call: TRBV4-1
cdr3_length: 13
clone_size: -
d_call: -
j_call: TRBJ1-4
cdr3_aa: CASSQAWGGKLFF
cdr3_nt: TGCGCCAGCAGCCAAGCCTGGGGGGGAAAACTGTTTTTT

v_call: TRBV7-2
cdr3_length: 14
clone_size: -
d_call: TRBD1
j_call: TRBJ2-7
cdr3_aa: CASSYRQGLGEQYF
cdr3_nt: TGTGCCAGCAGCTATCGACAGGGTCTGGGTGAGCAGTACTTC

v_call: TRBV9
cdr3_length: 12
clone_size: few
d_call: -
j_call: TRBJ2-7
cdr3_aa: CASSSGSYEQYF
cdr3_nt: TGTGCCAGCAGTAGCGGTTCCTACGAGCAGTACTTC

v_call: TRBV4-3
cdr3_length: 18
clone_size: -
d_call: -
j_call: TRBJ2-7
cdr3_aa: CASSQEAGGLLSSYEQYF
cdr3_nt: TGCGCCAGCAGCCAAGAAGCCGGGGGCCTTCTTAGCTCCTACGAGCAGTACTTC

v_call: TRBV5-6
cdr3_length: 13
clone_size: -
d_call: TRBD2
j_call: TRBJ2-3
cdr3_aa: CASSFGSGSAQYF
cdr3_nt: TGTGCCAGCAGCTTCGGTAGCGGGTCAGCGCAGTATTTT

v_call: TRBV13
cdr3_length: 17
clone_size: -
d_call: -
j_call: TRBJ2-1
cdr3_aa: CASSFAPGVRTYNEQFF
cdr3_nt: TGTGCCAGCAGCTTCGCCCCGGGAGTAAGGACCTACAATGAGCAGTTCTTC

v_call: TRBV12-5
cdr3_length: 13
clone_size: once
d_call: -
j_call: TRBJ2-3
cdr3_aa: CASGTGDGDTQYF
cdr3_nt: TGTGCTAGTGGAACCGGGGATGGCGATACGCAGTATTTT

v_call: TRBV9
cdr3_length: 18
clone_size: -
d_call: TRBD2
j_call: TRBJ2-3
cdr3_aa: CASSHPGLAGGRTDTQYF
cdr3_nt: TGTGCCAGCAGTCATCCGGGACTAGCGGGAGGTCGCACAGATACGCAGTATTTT

v_call: TRBV7-9
cdr3_length: 13
clone_size: -
d_call: TRBD1
j_call: TRBJ1-2
cdr3_aa: CASSSDREVGYTF
cdr3_nt: TGTGCCAGCAGCTCGGACAGGGAAGTGGGCTACACCTTC

v_call: TRBV29-1
cdr3_length: 13
clone_size: -
d_call: -
j_call: TRBJ2-3
cdr3_aa: CSVEPRREDTQYF
cdr3_nt: TGCAGCGTTGAGCCAAGACGGGAGGATACGCAGTATTTT

v_call: TRBV27
cdr3_length: 13
clone_size: -
d_call: -
j_call: TRBJ1-5
cdr3_aa: CASSLAVDQPQHF
cdr3_nt: TGTGCCAGCAGTTTAGCTGTAGATCAGCCCCAGCATTTT

v_call: TRBV5-6
cdr3_length: 14
clone_size: -
d_call: TRBD1
j_call: TRBJ2-7
cdr3_aa: CASSLAGTDYEQYF
cdr3_nt: TGTGCCAGCAGCTTGGCCGGGACAGACTACGAGCAGTACTTC

v_call: TRBV7-8
cdr3_length: 13
clone_size: -
d_call: TRBD2
j_call: TRBJ2-3
cdr3_aa: CASWGLGADTQYF
cdr3_nt: TGTGCCAGCTGGGGACTAGGCGCAGATACGCAGTATTTT

v_call: TRBV6-6
cdr3_length: 12
clone_size: -
d_call: -
j_call: TRBJ2-7
cdr3_aa: CASSLGSYEQYF
cdr3_nt: TGTGCCAGCAGTTTAGGTTCCTACGAGCAGTACTTC

v_call: TRBV2
cdr3_length: 15
clone_size: -
d_call: TRBD1
j_call: TRBJ2-1
cdr3_aa: CASRGQGIVSNEQFF
cdr3_nt: TGTGCCAGCAGGGGACAGGGGATCGTCTCCAATGAGCAGTTCTTC

v_call: TRBV5-5
cdr3_length: 18
clone_size: -
d_call: TRBD2
j_call: TRBJ2-7
cdr3_aa: CASSFGLAGVGLSGEQYF
cdr3_nt: TGTGCCAGCAGCTTCGGACTAGCGGGAGTAGGCCTCTCTGGGGAGCAGTACTTC